The next 24 T cell receptor beta chains were all read from a single sample in a study of T-cell memory formation after mild COVID-19. MiXCR, applied by TCRdb to the 5' RACE reads, yields one record per CDR3 protein. Here the sample spans approximately 300,000 distinct CDR3 sequences, about a sixth being singletons. Material for sequencing was PBMCs or a T cell subset sorted from them (not recorded which). The source of these receptors is a man between 18 and 35 years old who had mild COVID-19 (a few samples of this study predate the infection). Cell type and time point are not known.

There are a few counts of this clonotype. The chain carries TRBV7-6 and TRBJ2-3, with TRBD1 as a possible D gene (6 bases). CDR1 and CDR2 (germline): SGHVS, FNYEAQ. This CDR3 comprises 18 residues. V shed 5 bases and J shed 4 bases, with 25 bases lying between them. The CDR3 protein is CASSQSPSKGVLPDTQYF. The DNA for the CDR3 is TGTGCCAGCAGCCAATCCCCCAGCAAGGGGGTATTACCAGATACGCAGTATTTT. Combining the CDR3 with reference TRBV7-6 and TRBJ2-3 gives the whole variable domain GAGVSQSPRYKVTKRGQDVALRCDPISGHVSLYWYRQALGQGPEFLTYFNYEAQQDKSGLPNDRFSAERPEGSISTLTIQRTEQRDSAMYRCASSQSPSKGVLPDTQYFGPGTRLTVL.

V gene TRBV20-1 combines with J gene TRBJ1-4; 11 nucleotides align to TRBD1. Germline loops: CDR1 DFQATT, CDR2 SNEGSKA (reference sequence). Unmatched junction bases numbered 4, after V lost 6 bases and J lost 7 bases. The CDR3 totals 13 residues. The CDR3 coding sequence is TGCAGTGCCTGGACAGGGGGCAGTGAAAAACTGTTTTTT. Protein: CSAWTGGSEKLFF.

There are many counts of this clonotype. The V gene is TRBV5-1, the J gene TRBJ1-3; a possible D gene is TRBD1 (6 bases). CDR3 length: 16 residues. V was clipped by 4 bases and J by 0 bases, with 14 bases between them. From germline, CDR1 is SGHRS and CDR2 YFSETQ. CDR3 amino acids: CASSRTPTGSGNTIYF. CDR3 coding DNA: TGCGCCAGCAGCCGCACCCCGACAGGCTCTGGAAACACCATATATTTT.

The V call is TRBV5-1, the J call TRBJ1-2, with D maybe TRBD1 (6 bases). CDR1 and CDR2 (germline): SGHRS, YFSETQ. V lost 4 bases to trimming and J lost 6 bases, with 16 bases between them. The length of the CDR3 is 14 residues. The CDR3 nucleotides are TGCGCCAGCAGCCCGGGACAAGAGAAACATGGCTACACCTTC. It yields the protein CASSPGQEKHGYTF.

This clonotype came up a few times. The rearrangement joins TRBV5-1 to TRBJ2-3; TRBD1 might be the D (6 bases). The V and J ends lost 5 bases and 6 bases respectively, with 16 bases between them. The CDR3 sequence is 14 residues long. CDR1 SGHRS and CDR2 YFSETQ come from the germline V gene. As DNA, the CDR3 is TGCGCCAGCAGGTGGCAGGGGAAGGGGGATACGCAGTATTTT. Its translation: CASRWQGKGDTQYF.

The chain combines TRBV6-5 with TRBJ1-6; the D is unclear. This CDR3 is 15 amino acids long. V was shortened by 6 bases and J by 12 bases, with 21 bases between the two germline ends. Germline values: CDR1 MNHEY, CDR2 SVGAGI. The CDR3 loop is CASRSAGSLARPLHF. Written as DNA, the CDR3 is TGTGCCAGCAGATCTGCCGGGTCCTTGGCCCGACCCCTCCACTTT.

This clonotype was recorded at least ten times. CDR3 sequence (DNA): TGTGCCAGCAGTCCGGGGCTGGCGAAGACCCAGTACTTC. Translating it yields CASSPGLAKTQYF. The rearrangement joins TRBV9 to TRBJ2-5, with D tentatively TRBD1 or TRBD2 (5 bases each). Germline values: CDR1 SGDLS, CDR2 YYNGEE. Trimming pared 5 bases from V and 6 bases from J, leaving 14 bases between. The CDR3 covers 13 residues.

The chain recombines TRBV6-5 with TRBJ1-2; no clear D gene. V lost 0 bases and J 4 bases, leaving 6 bases between the germline ends. CDR3 size: 13 residues. Germline lookup yields CDR1 MNHEY and CDR2 SVGAGI. CDR3: CASSYSTRYGYTF. Written as DNA, the CDR3 is TGTGCCAGCAGTTACTCGACCCGCTATGGCTACACCTTC.

The chain couples TRBV7-2 to TRBJ2-1, with 10 bases lining up with TRBD2. V shed 1 base, J shed 9 bases, and the junction held 6 bases outside the gene matches. The CDR3 contains 15 residues. Germline CDR1 is SGHTA and CDR2 is FQGNSA. The chain's CDR3 is CASSLGTSGRIEQFF. In DNA form, the CDR3 reads TGTGCCAGCAGCTTAGGGACTAGCGGACGTATTGAGCAGTTCTTC.

This clonotype was detected only a few times. DNA for the CDR3: TGCAGTGCTAGTTGGGGAGGCTACACCTTC. Translation: CSASWGGYTF. This chain connects TRBV20-1 to TRBJ1-2; D gene unclear. The V end lost 3 bases, the J end lost 8 bases, and 7 bases lay between the germline ends. Germline values: CDR1 DFQATT, CDR2 SNEGSKA (reference sequence). There are 10 residues in the CDR3.

V usage is TRBV20-1 and J usage is TRBJ1-5; 7 positions agree with TRBD1. V was pared by 5 bases and J by 5 bases, with 6 bases of the junction left unmatched. The CDR3 spans 13 residues. Germline values: CDR1 DFQATT, CDR2 SNEGSKA (reference sequence). CDR3 sequence reads: CSAGRGADQPQHF. CDR3 DNA sequence: TGCAGTGCTGGCAGGGGGGCAGATCAGCCCCAGCATTTT.

At least ten counts were recorded for this clonotype. The V gene is TRBV10-3, the J gene TRBJ2-7, with D possibly matching TRBD1 (5 bases). There are 15 residues in the CDR3. Germline V gene data show CDR1 as ENHRY and CDR2 as SYGVKD. The V and J ends lost 3 bases and 1 base respectively, with 13 bases between them. Here the CDR3 reads CAISDLGQGSYEQYF. CDR3 in DNA: TGTGCCATCAGTGACCTGGGGCAGGGATCCTACGAGCAGTACTTC.

The chain combines TRBV7-9 with TRBJ1-6; TRBD1 agrees at 9 bases. Germline V gives CDR1 SEHNR, CDR2 FQNEAQ (reference sequence). The CDR3 runs to 14 residues. J gave up 9 bases and V 5 bases, and 5 bases lay outside the gene matches. In DNA form, the CDR3 reads TGTGCCAGCAGCCCGCGACAGGGGGGTTCACCCCTCCACTTT. Protein sequence: CASSPRQGGSPLHF.

This clonotype turned up a few times. The chain carries TRBV7-9 and TRBJ2-1, with D unclear. There are 13 residues in the CDR3. The germline V gene encodes CDR1 SEHNR and CDR2 FQNEAQ (reference sequence). Trimming stripped 4 bases from V and 10 bases from J, with 14 bases between. The CDR3 protein is CASSSPILGEQFF. For the CDR3, the DNA is TGTGCCAGCAGCTCCCCGATCTTAGGCGAGCAGTTCTTC.

This clonotype was seen ten or more times. The rearrangement uses TRBV5-4 and TRBJ2-4, with D possibly being TRBD2 (6 bases). Trimming took 2 bases from V and 3 from J, leaving 18 bases between them. Germline V lookup: CDR1 SGHNT, CDR2 YYREEE (reference sequence). CDR3 size: 17 residues. The CDR3 sequence: CASSFIYGGRGKNIQYF. The CDR3 bases are TGTGCCAGCAGCTTCATTTATGGGGGGAGAGGCAAAAACATTCAGTACTTC.

The chain has TRBV7-9 and TRBJ2-1, with 15 nucleotides matching TRBD2. The trim removed 5 bases at V and 0 bases at J, leaving 8 bases unmatched. The CDR3 spans 19 residues. The germline gives CDR1 SEHNR, CDR2 FQNEAQ (reference sequence). CDR3 protein: CASSLDGTSGGSSYNEQFF. The CDR3 region has the DNA TGTGCCAGCAGCCTGGATGGGACTAGCGGGGGGAGCTCCTACAATGAGCAGTTCTTC.

V usage is TRBV12-3 or TRBV12-4 and J usage is TRBJ2-5; D is ambiguous. Trimming pared 0 bases from V and 5 bases from J, leaving 19 bases between. This CDR3 is built from 17 residues. The CDR3 sequence: CASSLAVVGLGRETQYF. The CDR3, as DNA: TGTGCCAGCAGTTTAGCCGTGGTAGGGCTTGGTAGGGAGACCCAGTACTTC.

The chain is built from TRBV5-1 and TRBJ2-2; D uncertain. V lost 2 bases, J lost 0 bases, and 8 bases lay in between. The CDR3 totals 15 residues. Germline V lookup: CDR1 SGHRS, CDR2 YFSETQ. The CDR3 region is CASSLGLPNTGELFF. The CDR3 DNA reads as TGCGCCAGCAGCTTAGGCCTACCGAACACCGGGGAGCTGTTTTTT.

This chain connects TRBV7-9 to TRBJ1-1; 8 nucleotides line up with TRBD1. Germline CDR1 is SEHNR and CDR2 is FQNEAQ (reference sequence). The CDR3 runs 15 residues. Losses at the gene ends were 5 bases for V and 0 bases for J; bases not matched to a gene: 5. Here the CDR3 reads CASSPGTGLNTEAFF. The CDR3, as DNA: TGTGCCAGCAGCCCAGGGACAGGTTTGAACACTGAAGCTTTCTTT.

The V and J genes are TRBV4-1 and TRBJ2-7, with D perhaps TRBD2 (5 bases). The CDR3 length is 13 residues. Looked up from germline, CDR1 is MGHRA and CDR2 is YSYEKL. The germline V and J ends were trimmed by 2 bases and 2 bases, with 7 bases remaining between them. For the CDR3, the DNA is TGCGCCAGCAGCCAAAGCGGAACCTACGAGCAGTACTTC. Amino acids: CASSQSGTYEQYF.

This clonotype was recorded a few times. The rearrangement uses TRBV21-1 and TRBJ2-7. TRBV21-1 is marked as a pseudogene. This CDR3 is built from 13 residues. The CDR3, as DNA: TGTGCCAGCAGCAAAGGGAAGCTTGGGGAGCAGTACGTC. Translating it yields CASSKGKLGEQYV.

The rearrangement joins TRBV7-2 to TRBJ2-1, with D possibly being TRBD2 (7 bases). The germline V gene has CDR1 SGHTA and CDR2 FQGNSA. The CDR3 runs to 15 residues. The ends were cut back, 5 bases at V and 0 bases at J, with 11 bases in the middle. CDR3 loop: CASSRRGASYNEQFF. The CDR3 DNA sequence: TGTGCCAGCAGCCGTCGGGGGGCCTCCTACAATGAGCAGTTCTTC.

The rearrangement links TRBV6-6 to TRBJ1-3; 7 bases are a match to TRBD1. Trimming cost V 8 bases and J 0 bases; bases outside gene matches: 4. This CDR3 spans 14 amino acids. CDR1 and CDR2 (germline): MNHNY, SVGAGI (reference sequence). CDR3 in DNA: TGTGCCAGCCTCAGGGGGATCTCTGGAAACACCATATATTTT. Translation gives CASLRGISGNTIYF.

The chain recombines TRBV7-2 with TRBJ2-7; TRBD1 might be the D (5 bases). Germline V gene data show CDR1 as SGHTA and CDR2 as FQGNSA. The CDR3 is made up of 13 amino acids. Trimming took 1 base from V and 6 from J, leaving 10 bases between them. The CDR3 DNA is TGTGCCAGCAGCTTAGTTTTAGGGGCCGAGCAGTACGTC. It translates to CASSLVLGAEQYV.